The entry that follows covers one T cell receptor (beta chain) sequence. Its antigen is unknown. Cells sorted as Tregs were CD4+, CD25+ and CD127-/low. Germline CDR1 and CDR2: SGDLS and YYNGEE. The CDR3 has 13 residues. Between the trimmed V and J ends, which lost 3 bases and 6 bases, there was a span of 12 bases. After constant-region reverse-primer amplification, full-length variable regions underwent semi-nested PCR with Nested Universal Primer A. TCRdb re-derived calls from the 5' RACE reads in MiXCR, one entry per CDR3 protein. The sample lists over 40,000 distinct CDR3 sequences; 22% were seen once. The study, taken as a whole, reports: The larger cohort examined one V-J beta rearrangement, not whole repertoires. Tumor-infiltrating Treg TCR alpha and beta sequences overlapped most with tumor naive CD4+ T cells, then blood naive.

What was sequenced was Tregs sorted from a lymph node. The TCR was taken from a female donor with breast cancer. The chain employs TRBV9 and TRBJ2-5, with D unresolved. The CDR3 region has the DNA TGTGCCAGCAGCGAGGGTTCGGAAAAGACCCAGTACTTC. Translated: CASSEGSEKTQYF.